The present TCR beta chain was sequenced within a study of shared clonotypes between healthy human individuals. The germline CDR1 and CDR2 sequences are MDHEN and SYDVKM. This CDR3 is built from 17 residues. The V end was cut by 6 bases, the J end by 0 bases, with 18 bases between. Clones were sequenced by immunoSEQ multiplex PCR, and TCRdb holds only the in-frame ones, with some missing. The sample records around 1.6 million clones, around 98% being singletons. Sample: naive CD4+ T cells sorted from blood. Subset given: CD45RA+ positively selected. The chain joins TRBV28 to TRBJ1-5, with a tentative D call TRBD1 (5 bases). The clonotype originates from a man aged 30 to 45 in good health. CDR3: CASRTPSWDGSNQPQHF. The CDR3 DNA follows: TGTGCCAGCAGAACACCGTCGTGGGACGGTAGCAATCAGCCCCAGCATTTT.